Sequencing of this T cell receptor (beta chain) was carried out in a study of post-analysis software for immune sequencing data. Germline CDR1 and CDR2: MGHDK and SYGVNS. The CDR3 spans 14 residues. J lost 1 base, V lost 7 bases, and 5 bases had no gene match. As concerns this clonotype: Its antigen is not identified.

TCR beta cDNA libraries included unique molecular identifiers. A population of roughly 0.85 to 11 million T cells gave rise to around 530,000 cDNA molecules. MiXCR was run by TCRdb on the PCR reads, yielding one entry per CDR3 protein. Here the sample spans hundreds of thousands of distinct CDR3 sequences, roughly three fifths being singletons. Points from the study as a whole: Multiple sclerosis was associated with a significant reduction in normalized Chao1 diversity relative to controls. Higher frequency in patients than in controls was seen for roughly five TRBV segments, with TRBV5-6, TRBV5-1 and TRBV20-1 among them.

The TCR sequence derives from a girl aged 2 to 10 with multiple sclerosis. This chain links TRBV25-1 with TRBJ1-1; 8 bases are a match to TRBD1. Sequencing was done on a sample of blood. As DNA, the CDR3 is TGTGCCAGCAATCCAGGGGGCGCGAACACTGAAGCTTTCTTT. This encodes CASNPGGANTEAFF. The whole variable domain, remainder taken from reference TRBV25-1 and TRBJ1-1, is EADIYQTPRYLVIGTGKKITLECSQTMGHDKMYWYQQDPGMELHLIHYSYGVNSTEKGDLSSESTVSRIRTEHFPLTLESARPSHTSQYLCASNPGGANTEAFFGQGTRLTVV.